The 9 T cell receptor beta chains below were found in one sample sequenced in a study of blood T cell repertoires in COVID-19 (dated by TCRdb to about 2020). The library was prepared using the immunoSEQ multiplex PCR assay. TCRdb carries this immuneACCESS record with in-frame sequences only. Its versions omit some clonotypes, under half of them owing to an unresolved V gene in the studies checked, with the rest unexplained. For this sample there are some 100,000 clones; around 88% appear just once. The ten largest clones capture roughly 8.7% of the sample. The sequencing input was peripheral blood. The receptors were gathered from a woman in her 70s with acute or convalescent COVID-19.

The V and J genes are TRBV19 and TRBJ1-5; 8 nucleotides line up with TRBD1. This CDR3 has 12 amino acids. The V gene's germline CDR1 is LNHDA and CDR2 SQIVND (reference sequence). V lost 10 bases and J lost 6; bases outside the gene matches: 5. For the CDR3, the DNA is TGTGCCACCGACAGGGGAGGTCAGCCCCAGCATTTT. It specifies CATDRGGQPQHF.

The rearrangement links TRBV15 to TRBJ1-6; maybe TRBD1 (6 bases). Trimming took 0 bases from V and 5 from J, leaving 17 bases between them. Germline CDR1 reads LNHNV; CDR2 reads YYDKDF (reference sequence). This CDR3 has 18 amino acids. The CDR3 DNA follows: TGTGCCACCAGCAGAGATGTAAAAAGGGGGTCGGATAATTCACCCCTCCACTTT. Protein product: CATSRDVKRGSDNSPLHF.

The genes are TRBV6-1 and TRBJ1-5; D is ambiguous. Germline V gene lookup returns CDR1 MNHNS and CDR2 SASEGT. V was shortened by 3 bases and J by 2 bases, with 8 bases between the two germline ends. This CDR3 is built from 14 residues. The CDR3, as DNA: TGTGCCAGCAGTGAGGCACAGCGCAATCAGCCCCAGCATTTT. This encodes CASSEAQRNQPQHF.

The rearrangement links TRBV25-1 to TRBJ2-5; weak D call: TRBD2 (5 bases). Trimming removed 5 bases from V and 0 bases from J, with 7 bases in between. Germline values: CDR1 MGHDK, CDR2 SYGVNS. The CDR3 consists of 13 residues. The CDR3 protein is CASSRGNQETQYF. Written as DNA, the CDR3 is TGTGCCAGCAGTCGAGGGAACCAAGAGACCCAGTACTTC. The full variable domain, rest sourced from reference TRBV25-1 and TRBJ2-5, is EADIYQTPRYLVIGTGKKITLECSQTMGHDKMYWYQQDPGMELHLIHYSYGVNSTEKGDLSSESTVSRIRTEHFPLTLESARPSHTSQYLCASSRGNQETQYFGPGTRLLVL.

The chain carries TRBV5-1 and TRBJ2-5; the match to TRBD2 covers 9 bases. The CDR3 contains 14 residues. The V segment lost 4 bases and the J segment 5 bases; nucleotides outside the gene matches: 6. Germline CDR1 reads SGHRS; CDR2 reads YFSETQ. The CDR3 sequence is CASSELAGGETQYF. As DNA, the CDR3 is TGCGCCAGCAGCGAACTAGCGGGTGGGGAGACCCAGTACTTC.

This chain links TRBV9 with TRBJ2-7; a weak D match, TRBD2 (5 bases). From germline, CDR1 is SGDLS and CDR2 YYNGEE. The CDR3 runs 15 residues. V lost 4 bases to trimming and J lost 0 bases, with 14 bases between them. The CDR3 nucleotides are TGTGCCAGCAGCCCAAGCGGCCGGAGCTCCTACGAGCAGTACTTC. As protein: CASSPSGRSSYEQYF.

The V gene is TRBV5-6, the J gene TRBJ1-2, with TRBD1 matching 10 bases. Germline V gives CDR1 SGHDT, CDR2 YYEEEE. The CDR3 is made up of 16 amino acids. V lost 5 bases and J lost 8; bases outside the gene matches: 15. The CDR3 reads CASSFRPTGQGKGYTF. The DNA of the CDR3 is TGTGCCAGCAGTTTCCGACCAACGGGACAGGGGAAAGGCTACACCTTC. The entire variable domain, with the rest obtained from reference TRBV5-6 and TRBJ1-2, is as follows: DAGVTQSPTHLIKTRGQQVTLRCSPKSGHDTVSWYQQALGQGPQFIFQYYEEEERQRGNFPDRFSGHQFPNYSSELNVNALLLGDSALYLCASSFRPTGQGKGYTFGSGTRLTVV.

Here the CDR3 DNA reads TGTGCCATCAGTGAGTCCTCGACAGGGTATATCGATGGCTACACCTTC. Amino acids: CAISESSTGYIDGYTF. The chain uses TRBV10-3 and TRBJ1-2; 7 bases line up with TRBD1. The CDR3 loop spans 16 amino acids. The germline gives CDR1 ENHRY, CDR2 SYGVKD. Losses at the gene ends were 0 bases for V and 6 bases for J; bases not matched to a gene: 10.

CDR3 sequence reads: CAEKLALGENQPQHF. For the CDR3, the DNA is TGTGCCGAAAAACTCGCATTGGGAGAAAATCAGCCCCAGCATTTT. The chain recombines TRBV6-5 with TRBJ1-5; D gene ambiguous. The CDR3 extends over 15 amino acids. Trimming pared 11 bases from V and 4 bases from J, leaving 21 bases between. Germline assignment: CDR1 MNHEY and CDR2 SVGAGI.